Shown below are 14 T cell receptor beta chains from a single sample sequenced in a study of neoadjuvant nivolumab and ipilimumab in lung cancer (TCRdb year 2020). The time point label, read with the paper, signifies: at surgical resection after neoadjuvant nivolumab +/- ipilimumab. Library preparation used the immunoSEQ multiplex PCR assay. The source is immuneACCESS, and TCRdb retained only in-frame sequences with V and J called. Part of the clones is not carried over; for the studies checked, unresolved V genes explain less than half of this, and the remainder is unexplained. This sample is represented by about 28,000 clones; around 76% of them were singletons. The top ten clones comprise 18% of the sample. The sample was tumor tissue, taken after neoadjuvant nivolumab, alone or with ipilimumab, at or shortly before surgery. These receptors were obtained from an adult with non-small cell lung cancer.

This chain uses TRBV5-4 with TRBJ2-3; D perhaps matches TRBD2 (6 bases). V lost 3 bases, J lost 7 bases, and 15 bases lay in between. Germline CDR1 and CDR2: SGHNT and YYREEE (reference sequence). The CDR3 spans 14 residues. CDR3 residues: CASSSGGVGYTQYF. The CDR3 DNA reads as TGTGCCAGCAGCTCTGGCGGGGTGGGTTATACGCAGTATTTT.

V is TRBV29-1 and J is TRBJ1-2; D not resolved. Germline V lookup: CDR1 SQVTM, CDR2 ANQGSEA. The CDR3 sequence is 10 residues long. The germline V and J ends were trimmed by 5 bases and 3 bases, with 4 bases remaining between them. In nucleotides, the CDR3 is TGCAGCGTTTTCGACTATGGCTACACCTTC. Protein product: CSVFDYGYTF.

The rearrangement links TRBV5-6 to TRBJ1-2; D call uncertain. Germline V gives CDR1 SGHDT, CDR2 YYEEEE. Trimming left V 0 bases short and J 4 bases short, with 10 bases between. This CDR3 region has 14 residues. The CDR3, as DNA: TGTGCCAGCAGCTTGGCCGGCAGTTTCTATGGCTACACCTTC. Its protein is CASSLAGSFYGYTF.

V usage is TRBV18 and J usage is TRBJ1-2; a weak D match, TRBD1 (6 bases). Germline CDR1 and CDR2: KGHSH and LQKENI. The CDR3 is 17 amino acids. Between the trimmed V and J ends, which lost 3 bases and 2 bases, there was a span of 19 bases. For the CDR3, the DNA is TGTGCCAGCTCACCGACCACCCGATGGACAGCAAACTATGGCTACACCTTC. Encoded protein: CASSPTTRWTANYGYTF.

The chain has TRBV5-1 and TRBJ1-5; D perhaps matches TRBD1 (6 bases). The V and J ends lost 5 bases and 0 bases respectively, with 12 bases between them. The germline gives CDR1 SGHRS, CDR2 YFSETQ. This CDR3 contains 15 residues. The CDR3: CASRDSPTSNQPQHF. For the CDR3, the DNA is TGCGCCAGCAGGGACAGTCCAACTAGCAATCAGCCCCAGCATTTT.

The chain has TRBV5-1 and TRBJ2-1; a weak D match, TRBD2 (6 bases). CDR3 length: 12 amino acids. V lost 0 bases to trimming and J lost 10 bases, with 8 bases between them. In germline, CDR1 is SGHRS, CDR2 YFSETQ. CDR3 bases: TGCGCCAGCAGCTTGGGGGCGGGGGAGCAGTTCTTC. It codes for CASSLGAGEQFF.

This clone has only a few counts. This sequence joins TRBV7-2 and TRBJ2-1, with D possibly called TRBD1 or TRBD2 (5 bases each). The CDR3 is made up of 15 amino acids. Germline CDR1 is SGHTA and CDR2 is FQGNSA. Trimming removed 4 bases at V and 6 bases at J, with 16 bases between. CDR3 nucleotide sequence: TGTGCCAGCAGCTCGGGACGCCCTCCGGGCAATGAGCAGTTCTTC. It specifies CASSSGRPPGNEQFF.

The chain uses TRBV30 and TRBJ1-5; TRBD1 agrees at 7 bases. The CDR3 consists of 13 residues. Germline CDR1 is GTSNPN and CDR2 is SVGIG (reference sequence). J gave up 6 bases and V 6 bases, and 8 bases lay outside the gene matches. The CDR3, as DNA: TGTGCCTGTTCACCGGGACAGTTTCAGCCCCAGCATTTT. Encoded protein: CACSPGQFQPQHF.

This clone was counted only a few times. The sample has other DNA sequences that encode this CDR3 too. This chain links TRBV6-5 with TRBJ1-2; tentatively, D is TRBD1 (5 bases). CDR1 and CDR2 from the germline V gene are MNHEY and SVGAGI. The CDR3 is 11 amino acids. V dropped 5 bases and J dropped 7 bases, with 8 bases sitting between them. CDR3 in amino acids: CASSPGAGYTF. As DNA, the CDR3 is TGTGCCAGCAGTCCCGGGGCTGGCTACACCTTC.

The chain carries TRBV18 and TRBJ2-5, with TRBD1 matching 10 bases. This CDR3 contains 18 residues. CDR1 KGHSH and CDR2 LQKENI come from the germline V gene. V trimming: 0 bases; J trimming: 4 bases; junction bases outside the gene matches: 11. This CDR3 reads CASSPPGVTGGVGETQYF. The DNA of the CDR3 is TGTGCCAGCTCACCACCGGGGGTGACAGGGGGCGTTGGAGAGACCCAGTACTTC. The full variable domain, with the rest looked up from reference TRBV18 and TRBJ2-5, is NAGVMQNPRHLVRRRGQEARLRCSPMKGHSHVYWYRQLPEEGLKFMVYLQKENIIDESGMPKERFSAEFPKEGPSILRIQQVVRGDSAAYFCASSPPGVTGGVGETQYFGPGTRLLVL.

The CDR3 DNA reads TGTGCCAGCAGCTTGGGCGGGGGAGTCAACTATGGCTACACCTTC. Residues: CASSLGGGVNYGYTF. The chain couples TRBV5-4 to TRBJ1-2; D is possibly TRBD1 (5 bases). Germline loops: CDR1 SGHNT, CDR2 YYREEE (reference sequence). The V end was cut by 0 bases, the J end by 2 bases, with 11 bases between. This CDR3 has 15 residues.

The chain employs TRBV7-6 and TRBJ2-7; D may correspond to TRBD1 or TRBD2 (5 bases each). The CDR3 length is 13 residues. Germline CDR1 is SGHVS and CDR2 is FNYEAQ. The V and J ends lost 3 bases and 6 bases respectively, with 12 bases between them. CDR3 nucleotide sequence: TGTGCCAGCAGCTTGGGACCCAGCGGCGAGCAGTACTTC. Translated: CASSLGPSGEQYF.

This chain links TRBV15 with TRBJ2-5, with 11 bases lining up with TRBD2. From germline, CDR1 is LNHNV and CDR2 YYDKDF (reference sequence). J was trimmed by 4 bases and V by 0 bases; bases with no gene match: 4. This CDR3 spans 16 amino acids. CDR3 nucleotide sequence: TGTGCCACCAGCAGAGATCGAACTAGCGGGGGAGAGACCCAGTACTTC. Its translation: CATSRDRTSGGETQYF.

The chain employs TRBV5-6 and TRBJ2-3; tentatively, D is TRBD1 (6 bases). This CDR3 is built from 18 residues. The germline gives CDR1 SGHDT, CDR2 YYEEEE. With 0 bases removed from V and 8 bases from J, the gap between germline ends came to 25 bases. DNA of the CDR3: TGTGCCAGCAGCTTGGGAGGAGCTAGGACAGACGGTGTTGGTACGCAGTATTTT. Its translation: CASSLGGARTDGVGTQYF.